These 14 T cell receptor beta chains were all obtained from the same sample, sequenced in a study. In TCRdb, the RT-PCR reads were re-called with MiXCR into one record per CDR3 protein. Here the sample spans about 700,000 distinct CDR3 sequences, approximately 14% being singletons. Sequencing was done on a sample of memory CD4+ T cells from blood. The receptor source for this set is a female donor in good health, serving as a healthy control.

This clonotype was picked up a small number of times. The chain carries TRBV4-2 and TRBJ2-6, with no clear D. The germline V gene encodes CDR1 LGHNA and CDR2 YNFKEQ. This CDR3 is built from 17 residues. V lost 0 bases and J lost 0, with 9 bases in between. The CDR3 DNA sequence: TGTGCCAGCAGCCAAGATTACCAGAACTCTGGGGCCAACGTCCTGACTTTC. Translation gives CASSQDYQNSGANVLTF.

This clonotype occurred a few times. V gene TRBV7-8 combines with J gene TRBJ1-1, with D tentatively TRBD1 (6 bases). Germline V gene data show CDR1 as SGHVS and CDR2 as FQNEAQ. The CDR3 is 14 residues long. The V and J ends lost 5 bases and 10 bases respectively, with 20 bases between them. CDR3 amino acids: CASSRRQAIEGAFF. CDR3 nucleotide sequence: TGTGCCAGCAGCCGGAGACAGGCTATAGAGGGAGCTTTCTTT.

This clonotype was detected many times. The chain recombines TRBV7-2 with TRBJ2-1; D ambiguous. Trimming shortened V by 6 bases and J by 7 bases, and 10 bases separated the two germline ends. The CDR3 has 12 residues. The germline gives CDR1 SGHTA, CDR2 FQGNSA. As DNA, the CDR3 is TGTGCCAGCAGTCCCTTTGGGAATGAGCAGTTCTTC. Protein: CASSPFGNEQFF.

V gene TRBV5-1 combines with J gene TRBJ2-3, with a weak D call TRBD2 (6 bases). Germline V gene lookup returns CDR1 SGHRS and CDR2 YFSETQ. The CDR3 consists of 14 residues. V was cut by 5 bases and J by 1 base, with 11 bases left in between. The CDR3 spells CASREGSGTDTQYF. CDR3 sequence (DNA): TGCGCCAGCAGGGAGGGAAGTGGCACAGATACGCAGTATTTT. The variable domain in full, completed from reference TRBV5-1 and TRBJ2-3, reads KAGVTQTPRYLIKTRGQQVTLSCSPISGHRSVSWYQQTPGQGLQFLFEYFSETQRNKGNFPGRFSGRQFSNSRSEMNVSTLELGDSALYLCASREGSGTDTQYFGPGTRLTVL.

The chain is built from TRBV27 and TRBJ2-1; TRBD2 might be the D (5 bases). The ends were cut back, 4 bases at V and 6 bases at J, with 16 bases in the middle. CDR1 and CDR2 (germline): MNHEY, SMNVEV (reference sequence). The CDR3 loop spans 15 amino acids. The DNA for the CDR3 is TGTGCCAGCAGTTCGGTAAAACTCGGACTCAATGAGCAGTTCTTC. It translates to CASSSVKLGLNEQFF.

This clonotype has more than one count but fewer than ten. The CDR3 protein is CSARGGSQGNEQFF. CDR3 in DNA: TGCAGTGCTCGGGGAGGGTCTCAGGGCAATGAGCAGTTCTTC. The genes are TRBV20-1 and TRBJ2-1, with 7 bases identical to TRBD2. V lost 5 bases to trimming and J lost 6 bases; unmatched junction nucleotides: 10. This CDR3 is 14 amino acids long. Germline V gives CDR1 DFQATT, CDR2 SNEGSKA (reference sequence).

The chain is built from TRBV9 and TRBJ2-1; TRBD1 matches at 12 bases. The CDR3 spans 16 residues. J was trimmed by 7 bases and V by 0 bases; bases with no gene match: 5. Per germline, CDR1 SGDLS and CDR2 YYNGEE. The CDR3 DNA reads as TGTGCCAGCAGCGTAGGGGGACAGGGGGCCGGGAATGAGCAGTTCTTC. Its translation is CASSVGGQGAGNEQFF.

The chain couples TRBV9 to TRBJ2-2; 7 bases map to TRBD1. Germline V gene sequence: CDR1 SGDLS, CDR2 YYNGEE. The CDR3 totals 14 residues. The junction had 5 bases not matched to a gene; V was cut back by 6 bases and J by 3 bases. The CDR3 DNA is TGTGCCAGCAATAGGCAGGGGGACACCGGGGAGCTGTTTTTT. This codes for CASNRQGDTGELFF.

The table lists this clonotype with a few counts. This chain links TRBV5-6 with TRBJ1-1, with a tentative D call TRBD1 (5 bases). Germline values: CDR1 SGHDT, CDR2 YYEEEE. The CDR3 totals 15 residues. V gave up 0 bases and J gave up 1 base, with 10 bases separating them. In DNA, the CDR3 is TGTGCCAGCAGCTTGGGTGGGGGACCGAACACTGAAGCTTTCTTT. Encoded protein: CASSLGGGPNTEAFF.

This clonotype appeared many times. The chain is built from TRBV6-6 and TRBJ1-2; D gene unclear. Germline lookup yields CDR1 MNHNY and CDR2 SVGAGI (reference sequence). CDR3 length: 17 amino acids. V gave up 0 bases and J gave up 2 bases, with 16 bases separating them. CDR3 DNA: TGTGCCAGCAGTTACTCCCGCGCCTTGGGTGAGAACTATGGCTACACCTTC. It specifies CASSYSRALGENYGYTF.

The chain employs TRBV3-1 and TRBJ2-7, with 10 nucleotides matching TRBD1. Trimming at V came to 1 base and at J to 4 bases, leaving 4 bases not matched to a gene. CDR3 length equals 15 residues. Germline loops: CDR1 LGHDT, CDR2 YNNKEL (reference sequence). The CDR3, as DNA: TGTGCCAGCAGCCAAGGAGGACAGGGGGGTTACGAGCAGTACTTC. This translates into CASSQGGQGGYEQYF.

V and J are TRBV5-1 and TRBJ2-3; a weak D match, TRBD2 (6 bases). This CDR3 is 16 amino acids long. V gave up 4 bases and J gave up 0 bases, with 15 bases separating them. The germline V gene encodes CDR1 SGHRS and CDR2 YFSETQ. The DNA of the CDR3 is TGCGCCAGCAGCCTTGCGGGGATTTCGAGCACAGATACGCAGTATTTT. Its protein is CASSLAGISSTDTQYF.

This clonotype was counted a few times. This chain joins TRBV5-1 and TRBJ2-7; TRBD2 aligns across 13 bases. J was trimmed by 5 bases and V by 4 bases; bases with no gene match: 12. Germline V gives CDR1 SGHRS, CDR2 YFSETQ. The CDR3 consists of 17 residues. CDR3 region: CASSHGLAGALRDEQYF. CDR3 coding DNA: TGCGCCAGCAGCCATGGACTAGCGGGAGCACTTCGAGACGAGCAGTACTTC.

This chain joins TRBV6-6 and TRBJ1-5, with D uncertain. Trimming left V 9 bases short and J 1 base short, with 13 bases between. There are 14 residues in the CDR3. The germline CDR1 and CDR2 sequences are MNHNY and SVGAGI (reference sequence). As DNA, the CDR3 is TGTGCCAGTATACCCGGGCCGAGCAATCAGCCCCAGCATTTT. Its translation: CASIPGPSNQPQHF.